The next 5 T cell receptor beta chains were all read from a single sample in a study of blood T cell repertoires in COVID-19. The data were produced by immunoSEQ multiplex PCR, yet TCRdb's version contains in-frame clones alone and is incomplete. The profile shows around 130,000 clones, about 75% of them singletons. The sample comprised peripheral blood. The receptors were gathered from a man older than 75 with acute or convalescent COVID-19.

Only a few counts were recorded for this clone. The chain has TRBV6-2 or TRBV6-3 and TRBJ1-5; the D gene is possibly TRBD1 (6 bases). Germline-derived CDR1 and CDR2 are MNHEY and SVGEGT. Trimming shortened V by 6 bases and J by 7 bases, and 16 bases separated the two germline ends. The CDR3 extends over 14 amino acids. This CDR3 is CASSRGQLAQPQHF. The CDR3 nucleotides are TGTGCCAGCAGCCGTGGACAGTTGGCCCAGCCCCAGCATTTT.

The DNA of the CDR3 is TGTGCCAGTAGTATAGCAGGGGGTCCCTACAATGAGCAGTTCTTC. Its translation is CASSIAGGPYNEQFF. The chain couples TRBV19 to TRBJ2-1; 7 nucleotides agree with TRBD1. The CDR3 spans 15 residues. With V trimmed by 1 base and J by 2 bases, 2 bases remained unmatched. From germline, CDR1 is LNHDA and CDR2 SQIVND (reference sequence). The full variable domain, rest sourced from reference TRBV19 and TRBJ2-1, is DGGITQSPKYLFRKEGQNVTLSCEQNLNHDAMYWYRQDPGQGLRLIYYSQIVNDFQKGDIAEGYSVSREKKESFPLTVTSAQKNPTAFYLCASSIAGGPYNEQFFGPGTRLTVL.

As DNA, the CDR3 is TGTGCCAGCAGTTACCCCACAGGGGGGTTTGGCTACACCTTC. Translating gives CASSYPTGGFGYTF. The chain joins TRBV6-6 to TRBJ1-2; 8 bases are shared with TRBD1. Trimming removed 2 bases from V and 7 bases from J; junction bases left unmatched: 6. The V gene's germline CDR1 is MNHNY and CDR2 SVGAGI (reference sequence). CDR3 length: 14 amino acids.

The rearrangement links TRBV5-1 to TRBJ2-7; 9 positions agree with TRBD2. Per the germline V gene, CDR1 is SGHRS and CDR2 is YFSETQ. Unmatched junction bases numbered 3, after V lost 0 bases and J lost 2 bases. This CDR3 is built from 15 residues. The CDR3, as DNA: TGCGCCAGCAGCTTGGACGCGGGGGGGCCCTACGAGCAGTACTTC. Residues: CASSLDAGGPYEQYF.

A few counts support this clone. The V gene is TRBV3-1 (or the pseudogene TRBV3-2), the J gene TRBJ1-2; D remains ambiguous. The CDR3 is made up of 15 amino acids. V was trimmed by 0 bases and J by 2 bases, leaving 10 bases between them. CDR1 is LGHDT and CDR2 is YNNKEL in the germline V gene (reference sequence). The CDR3 sequence is CASSQEGPGNYGYTF. The CDR3 DNA follows: TGTGCCAGCAGCCAAGAAGGCCCAGGAAACTATGGCTACACCTTC.